The clone carrying this T cell receptor beta chain was counted ten times or more. Antigen specificity is unknown. TCR beta CDR3 regions were amplified from RNA. TCR CDR3 regions were first amplified by RT-PCR with HTBI primers. TCRdb re-analysed the multiplex PCR reads in MiXCR, keeping a single row per CDR3 protein. The data hold under 350,000 distinct CDR3 sequences, with over 15% observed a single time. It was 8 to 10 ml of fresh peripheral blood that supplied the PBMCs. The data were obtained in a study of T cells in Graves' hyperthyroidism and ophthalmopathy. General study findings and limits: Ophthalmopathy was distinguished from stable hyperthyroidism by 13 V-J signatures.

CDR3 length: 14 amino acids. The V gene's germline CDR1 is DFQATT and CDR2 SNEGSKA (reference sequence). The ends were cut back, 5 bases at V and 5 bases at J, with 19 bases in the middle. The chain has TRBV20-1 and TRBJ2-7; perhaps TRBD2 as D (6 bases). This TCR was recovered from a woman in her fifties or sixties with Graves' ophthalmopathy. Sequencing was performed on blood. CDR3 residues: CSALYGGDSDEQYF. The CDR3 DNA sequence: TGCAGTGCTTTGTACGGCGGGGATAGCGACGAGCAGTACTTC.